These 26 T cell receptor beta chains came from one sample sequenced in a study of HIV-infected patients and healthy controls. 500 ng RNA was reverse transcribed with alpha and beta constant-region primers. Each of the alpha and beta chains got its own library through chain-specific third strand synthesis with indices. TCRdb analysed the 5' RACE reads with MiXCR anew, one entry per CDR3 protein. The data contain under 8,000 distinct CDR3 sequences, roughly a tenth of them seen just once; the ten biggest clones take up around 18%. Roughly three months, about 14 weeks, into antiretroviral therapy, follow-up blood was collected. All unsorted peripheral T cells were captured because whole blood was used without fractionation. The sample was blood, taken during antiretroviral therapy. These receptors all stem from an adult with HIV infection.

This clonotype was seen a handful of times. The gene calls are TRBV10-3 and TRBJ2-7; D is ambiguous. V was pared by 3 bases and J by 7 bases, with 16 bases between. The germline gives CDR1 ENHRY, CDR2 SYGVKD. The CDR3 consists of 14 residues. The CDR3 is CAISEPGGPWEQYF. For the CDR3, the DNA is TGTGCCATCAGTGAACCCGGTGGACCTTGGGAGCAGTACTTC.

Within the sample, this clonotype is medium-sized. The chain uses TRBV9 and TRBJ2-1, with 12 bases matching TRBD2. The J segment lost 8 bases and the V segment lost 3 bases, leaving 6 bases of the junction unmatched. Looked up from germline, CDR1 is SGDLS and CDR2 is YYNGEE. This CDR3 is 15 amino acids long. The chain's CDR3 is CASSELAGGIHEQFF. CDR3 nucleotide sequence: TGTGCCAGCAGCGAACTAGCGGGGGGCATCCATGAGCAGTTCTTC.

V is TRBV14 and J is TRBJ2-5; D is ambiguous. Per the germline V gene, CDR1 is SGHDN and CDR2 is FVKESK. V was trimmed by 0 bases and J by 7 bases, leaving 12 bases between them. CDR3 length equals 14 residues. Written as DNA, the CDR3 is TGTGCCAGCAGCCAAGATAAAAACCCCAGGACCCAGTACTTC. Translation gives CASSQDKNPRTQYF.

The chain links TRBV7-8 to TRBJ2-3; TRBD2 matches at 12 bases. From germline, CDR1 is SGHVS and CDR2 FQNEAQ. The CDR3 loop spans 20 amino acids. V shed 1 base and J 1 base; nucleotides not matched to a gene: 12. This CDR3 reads CASSLGGGLAGSPGTDTQYF. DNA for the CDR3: TGTGCCAGCAGCTTAGGGGGAGGACTAGCGGGAAGCCCTGGCACAGATACGCAGTATTTT.

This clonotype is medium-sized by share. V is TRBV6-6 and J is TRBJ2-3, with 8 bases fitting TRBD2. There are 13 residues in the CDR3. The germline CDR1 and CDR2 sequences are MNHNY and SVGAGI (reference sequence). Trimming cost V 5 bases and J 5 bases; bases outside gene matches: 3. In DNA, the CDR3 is TGTGCCAGCAGTCGGGGGGGACTAGATACGCAGTATTTT. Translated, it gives CASSRGGLDTQYF.

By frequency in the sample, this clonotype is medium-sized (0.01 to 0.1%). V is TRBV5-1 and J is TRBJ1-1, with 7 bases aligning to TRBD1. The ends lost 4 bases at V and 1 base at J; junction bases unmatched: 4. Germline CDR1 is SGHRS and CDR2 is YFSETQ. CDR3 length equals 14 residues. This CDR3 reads CASSAGTANTEAFF. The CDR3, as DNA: TGCGCCAGCAGCGCCGGGACAGCGAACACTGAAGCTTTCTTT.

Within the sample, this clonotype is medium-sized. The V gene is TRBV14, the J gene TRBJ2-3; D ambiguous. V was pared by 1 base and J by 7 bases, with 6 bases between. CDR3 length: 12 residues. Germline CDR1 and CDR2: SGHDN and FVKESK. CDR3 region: CASSQAIHTQYF. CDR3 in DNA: TGTGCCAGCAGCCAAGCGATTCATACGCAGTATTTT.

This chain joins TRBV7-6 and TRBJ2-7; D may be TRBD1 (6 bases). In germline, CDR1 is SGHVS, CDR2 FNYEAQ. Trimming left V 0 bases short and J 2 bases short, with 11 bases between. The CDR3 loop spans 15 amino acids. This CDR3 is CASSLALQGAYEQYF. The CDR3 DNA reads TGTGCCAGCAGCTTAGCGCTACAGGGTGCCTACGAGCAGTACTTC. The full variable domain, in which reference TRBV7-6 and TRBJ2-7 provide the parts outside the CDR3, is GAGVSQSPRYKVTKRGQDVALRCDPISGHVSLYWYRQALGQGPEFLTYFNYEAQQDKSGLPNDRFSAERPEGSISTLTIQRTEQRDSAMYRCASSLALQGAYEQYFGPGTRLTVT.

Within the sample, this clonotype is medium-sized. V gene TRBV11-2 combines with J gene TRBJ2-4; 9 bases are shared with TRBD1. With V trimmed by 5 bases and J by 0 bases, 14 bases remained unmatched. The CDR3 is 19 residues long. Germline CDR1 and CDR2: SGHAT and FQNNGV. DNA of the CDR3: TGTGCCAGCAGCGAGCGTCCCGGGACAGGGTTCCTAGCCAAAAACATTCAGTACTTC. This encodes CASSERPGTGFLAKNIQYF.

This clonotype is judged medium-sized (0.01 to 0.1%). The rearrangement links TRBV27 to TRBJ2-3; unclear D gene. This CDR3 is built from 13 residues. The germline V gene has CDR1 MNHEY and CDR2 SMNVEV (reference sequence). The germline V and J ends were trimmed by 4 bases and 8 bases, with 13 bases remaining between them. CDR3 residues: CASSSPPSRTQYF. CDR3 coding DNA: TGTGCCAGCAGTTCCCCCCCCAGTCGTACGCAGTATTTT.

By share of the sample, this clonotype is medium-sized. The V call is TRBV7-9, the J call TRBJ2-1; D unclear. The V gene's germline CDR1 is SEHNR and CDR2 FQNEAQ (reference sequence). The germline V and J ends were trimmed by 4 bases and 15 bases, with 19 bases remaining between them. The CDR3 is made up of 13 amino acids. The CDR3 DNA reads TGTGCCAGCAGCTCCCCGAGTTTCGGCCGCTGGTTCTTC. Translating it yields CASSSPSFGRWFF. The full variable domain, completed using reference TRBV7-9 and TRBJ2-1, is DTGVSQNPRHKITKRGQNVTFRCDPISEHNRLYWYRQTLGQGPEFLTYFQNEAQLEKSRLLSDRFSAERPKGSFSTLEIQRTEQGDSAMYLCASSSPSFGRWFFGPGTRLTVL.

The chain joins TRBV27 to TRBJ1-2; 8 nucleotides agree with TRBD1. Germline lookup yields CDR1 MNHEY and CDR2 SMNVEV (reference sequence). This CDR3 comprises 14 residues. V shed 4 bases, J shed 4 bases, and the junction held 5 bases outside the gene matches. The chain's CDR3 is CASSSDRAPYGYTF. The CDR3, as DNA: TGTGCCAGCAGTTCGGACAGGGCCCCCTATGGCTACACCTTC.

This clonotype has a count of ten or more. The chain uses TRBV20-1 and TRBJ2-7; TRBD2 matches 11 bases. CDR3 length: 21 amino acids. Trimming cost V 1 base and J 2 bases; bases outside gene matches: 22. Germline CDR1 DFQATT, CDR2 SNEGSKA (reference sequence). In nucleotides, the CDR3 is TGCAGTGCTAGAGTGTGGCGCGGGCTAGCGGGGGGCCTGGGAACCGCCTACGAGCAGTACTTC. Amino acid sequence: CSARVWRGLAGGLGTAYEQYF.

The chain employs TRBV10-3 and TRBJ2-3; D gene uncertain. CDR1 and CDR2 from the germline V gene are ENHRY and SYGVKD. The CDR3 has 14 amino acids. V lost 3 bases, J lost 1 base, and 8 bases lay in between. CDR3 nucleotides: TGTGCCATCAGTGACCCAGAAGGCACAGATACGCAGTATTTT. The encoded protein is CAISDPEGTDTQYF.

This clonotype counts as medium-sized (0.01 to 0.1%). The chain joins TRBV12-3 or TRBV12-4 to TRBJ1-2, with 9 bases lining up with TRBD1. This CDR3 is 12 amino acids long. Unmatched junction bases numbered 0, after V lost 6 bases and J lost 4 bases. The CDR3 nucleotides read TGTGCCAGCAGACAGGGGGCCTATGGCTACACCTTC. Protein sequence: CASRQGAYGYTF.

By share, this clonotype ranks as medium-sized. DNA for the CDR3: TGCGCCAGCTCCTGGACTAGCGGGGGGGCGGAGACCCAGTACTTC. Translating it yields CASSWTSGGAETQYF. The gene calls are TRBV10-2 and TRBJ2-5; 15 nucleotides line up with TRBD2. This CDR3 is 15 amino acids long. Germline values: CDR1 WSHSY, CDR2 SAAADI. V trimming: 8 bases; J trimming: 5 bases; junction bases outside the gene matches: 6.

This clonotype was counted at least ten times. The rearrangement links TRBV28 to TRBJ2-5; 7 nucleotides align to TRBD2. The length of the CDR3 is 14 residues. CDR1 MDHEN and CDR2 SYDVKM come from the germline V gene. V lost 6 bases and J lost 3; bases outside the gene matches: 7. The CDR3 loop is CASRTAGRKETQYF. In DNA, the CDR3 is TGTGCCAGCAGAACAGCGGGGAGAAAAGAGACCCAGTACTTC.

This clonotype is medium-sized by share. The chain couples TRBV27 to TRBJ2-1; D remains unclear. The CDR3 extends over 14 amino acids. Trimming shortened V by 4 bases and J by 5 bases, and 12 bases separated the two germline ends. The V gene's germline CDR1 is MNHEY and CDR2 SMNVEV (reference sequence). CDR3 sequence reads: CASSSFGANNEQFF. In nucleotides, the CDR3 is TGTGCCAGCAGTTCGTTCGGAGCTAACAATGAGCAGTTCTTC.

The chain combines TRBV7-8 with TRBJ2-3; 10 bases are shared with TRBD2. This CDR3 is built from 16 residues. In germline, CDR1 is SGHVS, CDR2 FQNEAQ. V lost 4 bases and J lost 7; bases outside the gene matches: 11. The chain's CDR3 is CASSSRSSGGAYTQYF. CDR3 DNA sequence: TGTGCCAGCAGCTCCCGGTCCAGCGGGGGGGCCTATACGCAGTATTTT.

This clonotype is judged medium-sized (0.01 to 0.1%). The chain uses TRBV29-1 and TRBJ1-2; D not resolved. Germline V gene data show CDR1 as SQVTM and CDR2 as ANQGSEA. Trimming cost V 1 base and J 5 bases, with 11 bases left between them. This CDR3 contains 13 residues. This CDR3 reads CSVEALSYYGYTF. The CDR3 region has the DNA TGCAGCGTTGAAGCACTCAGTTATTATGGCTACACCTTC.

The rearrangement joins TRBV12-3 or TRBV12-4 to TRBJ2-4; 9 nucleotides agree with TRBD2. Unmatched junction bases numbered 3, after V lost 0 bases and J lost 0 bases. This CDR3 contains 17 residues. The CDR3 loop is CASSLALAGLAKNIQYF. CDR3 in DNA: TGTGCCAGCAGTTTAGCGCTAGCGGGATTAGCCAAAAACATTCAGTACTTC.

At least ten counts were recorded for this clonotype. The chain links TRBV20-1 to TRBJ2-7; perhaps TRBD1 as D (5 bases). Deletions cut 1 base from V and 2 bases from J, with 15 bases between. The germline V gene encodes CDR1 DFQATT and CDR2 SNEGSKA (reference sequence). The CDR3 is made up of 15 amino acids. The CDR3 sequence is CSARAIQGLAYEQYF. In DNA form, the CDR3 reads TGCAGTGCTAGAGCTATTCAGGGTCTCGCCTACGAGCAGTACTTC.

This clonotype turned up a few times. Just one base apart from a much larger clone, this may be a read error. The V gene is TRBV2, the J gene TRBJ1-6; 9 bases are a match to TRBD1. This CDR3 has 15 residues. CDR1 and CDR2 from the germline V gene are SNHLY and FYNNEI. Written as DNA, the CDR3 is TGTGCCATCAGTGAACAACAGGGGGCTCGGTCACCCCTCCACTTT. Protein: CAISEQQGARSPLHF.

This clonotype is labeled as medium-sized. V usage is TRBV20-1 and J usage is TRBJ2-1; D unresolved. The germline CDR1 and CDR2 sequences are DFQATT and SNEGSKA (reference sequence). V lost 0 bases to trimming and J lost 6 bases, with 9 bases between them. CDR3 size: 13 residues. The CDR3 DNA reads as TGCAGTGCTAGAGATAGGATCCCCAATGAGCAGTTCTTC. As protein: CSARDRIPNEQFF.

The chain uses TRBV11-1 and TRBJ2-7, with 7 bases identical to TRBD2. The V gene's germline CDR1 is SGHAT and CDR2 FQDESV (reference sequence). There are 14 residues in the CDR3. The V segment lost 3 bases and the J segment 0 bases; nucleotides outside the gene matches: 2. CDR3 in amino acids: CASSFGGGSYEQYF. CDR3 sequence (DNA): TGTGCCAGCAGCTTTGGGGGGGGCTCCTACGAGCAGTACTTC.

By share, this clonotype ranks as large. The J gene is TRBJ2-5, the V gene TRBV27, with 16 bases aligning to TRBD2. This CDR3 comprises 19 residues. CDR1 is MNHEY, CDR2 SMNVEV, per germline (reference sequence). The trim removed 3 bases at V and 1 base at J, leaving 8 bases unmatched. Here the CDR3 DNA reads TGTGCCAGCAGTTTGGGACTAGCGGGGGGGCTTCTTCCCCAAGAGACCCAGTACTTC. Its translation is CASSLGLAGGLLPQETQYF.